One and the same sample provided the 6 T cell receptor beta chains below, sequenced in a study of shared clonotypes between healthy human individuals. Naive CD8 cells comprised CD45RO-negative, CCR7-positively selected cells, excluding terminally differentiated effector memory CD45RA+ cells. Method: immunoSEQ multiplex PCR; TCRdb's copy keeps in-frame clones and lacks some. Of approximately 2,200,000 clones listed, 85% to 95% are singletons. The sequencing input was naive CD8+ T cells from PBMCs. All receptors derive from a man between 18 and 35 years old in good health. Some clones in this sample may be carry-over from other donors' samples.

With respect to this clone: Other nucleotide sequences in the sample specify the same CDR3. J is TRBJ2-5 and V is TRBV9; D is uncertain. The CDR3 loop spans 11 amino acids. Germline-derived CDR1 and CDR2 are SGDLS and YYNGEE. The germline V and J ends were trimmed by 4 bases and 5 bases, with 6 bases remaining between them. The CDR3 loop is CASSSQETQYF. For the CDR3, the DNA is TGTGCCAGCAGCAGCCAGGAGACCCAGTACTTC.

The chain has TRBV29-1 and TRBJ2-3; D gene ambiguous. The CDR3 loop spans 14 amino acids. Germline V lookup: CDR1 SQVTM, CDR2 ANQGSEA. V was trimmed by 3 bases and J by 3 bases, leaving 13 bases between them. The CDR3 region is CSVDRAGPTDTQYF. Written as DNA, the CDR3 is TGCAGCGTTGATCGGGCAGGACCGACAGATACGCAGTATTTT.

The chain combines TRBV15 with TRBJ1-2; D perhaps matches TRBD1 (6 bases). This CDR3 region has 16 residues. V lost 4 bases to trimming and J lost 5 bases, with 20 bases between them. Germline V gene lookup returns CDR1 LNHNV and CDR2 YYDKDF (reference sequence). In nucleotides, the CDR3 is TGTGCCACCAGCAATCTGATTCGGGACAACCGATATGGCTACACCTTC. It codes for CATSNLIRDNRYGYTF.

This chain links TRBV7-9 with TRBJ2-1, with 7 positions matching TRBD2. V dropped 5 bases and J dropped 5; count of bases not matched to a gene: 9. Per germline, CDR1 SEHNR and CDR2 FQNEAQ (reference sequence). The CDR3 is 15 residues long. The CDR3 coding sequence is TGTGCCAGCAGCATCTGGGAGGGAGCCGACAATGAGCAGTTCTTC. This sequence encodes CASSIWEGADNEQFF.

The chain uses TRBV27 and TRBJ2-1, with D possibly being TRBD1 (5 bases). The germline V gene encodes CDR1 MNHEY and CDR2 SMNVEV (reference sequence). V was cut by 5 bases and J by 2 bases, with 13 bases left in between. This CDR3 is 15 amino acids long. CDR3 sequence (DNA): TGTGCCAGCAGTCTCGACAGACCCACCTACAATGAGCAGTTCTTC. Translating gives CASSLDRPTYNEQFF.

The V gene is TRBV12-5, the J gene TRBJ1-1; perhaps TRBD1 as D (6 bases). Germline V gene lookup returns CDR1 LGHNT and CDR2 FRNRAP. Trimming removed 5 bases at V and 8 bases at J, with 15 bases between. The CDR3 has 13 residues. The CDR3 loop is CASGPGGHLEAFF. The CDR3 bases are TGTGCTAGTGGTCCGGGGGGACACTTAGAAGCTTTCTTT.